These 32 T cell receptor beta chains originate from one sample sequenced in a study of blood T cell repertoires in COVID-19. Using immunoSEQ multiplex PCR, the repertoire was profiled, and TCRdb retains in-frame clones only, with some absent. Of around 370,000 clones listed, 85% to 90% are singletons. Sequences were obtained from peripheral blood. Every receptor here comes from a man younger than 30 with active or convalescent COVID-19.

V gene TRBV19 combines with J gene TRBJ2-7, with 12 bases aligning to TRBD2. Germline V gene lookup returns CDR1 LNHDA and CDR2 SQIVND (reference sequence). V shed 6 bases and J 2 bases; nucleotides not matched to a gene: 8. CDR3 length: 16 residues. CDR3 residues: CASSLGTSGRPYEQYF. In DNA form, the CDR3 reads TGTGCCAGTAGCCTGGGTACTAGCGGGAGGCCCTACGAGCAGTACTTC.

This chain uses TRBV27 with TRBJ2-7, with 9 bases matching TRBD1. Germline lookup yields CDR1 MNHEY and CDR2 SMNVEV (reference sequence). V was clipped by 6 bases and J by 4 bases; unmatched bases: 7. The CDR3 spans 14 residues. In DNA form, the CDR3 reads TGTGCCAGCAGAAGAACAGGGGGCCCATACGAGCAGTACTTC. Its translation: CASRRTGGPYEQYF.

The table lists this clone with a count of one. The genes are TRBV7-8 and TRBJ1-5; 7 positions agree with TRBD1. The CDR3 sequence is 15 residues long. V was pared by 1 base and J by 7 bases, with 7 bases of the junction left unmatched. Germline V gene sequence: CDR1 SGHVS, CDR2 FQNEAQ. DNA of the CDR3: TGTGCCAGCAGCTTAGACGACAGGGCAGTCCAGCCCCAGCATTTT. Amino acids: CASSLDDRAVQPQHF. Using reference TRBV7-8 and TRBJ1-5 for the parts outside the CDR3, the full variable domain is GAGVSQSPRYKVAKRGQDVALRCDPISGHVSLFWYQQALGQGPEFLTYFQNEAQLDKSGLPSDRFFAERPEGSVSTLKIQRTQQEDSAVYLCASSLDDRAVQPQHFGDGTRLSIL.

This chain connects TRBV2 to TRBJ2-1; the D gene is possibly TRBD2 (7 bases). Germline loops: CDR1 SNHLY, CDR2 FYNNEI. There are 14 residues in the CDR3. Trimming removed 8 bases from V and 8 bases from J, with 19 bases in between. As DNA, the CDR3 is TGTGCCAGCTCACTAGCCCGAGGGGGGGATGAGCAGTTCTTC. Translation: CASSLARGGDEQFF.

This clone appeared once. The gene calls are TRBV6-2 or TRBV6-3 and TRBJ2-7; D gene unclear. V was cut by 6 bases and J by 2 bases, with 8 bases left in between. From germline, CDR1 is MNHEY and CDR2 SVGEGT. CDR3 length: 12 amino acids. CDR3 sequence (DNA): TGTGCCAGCAGCCCCCTTGCCTACGAGCAGTACTTC. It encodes CASSPLAYEQYF.

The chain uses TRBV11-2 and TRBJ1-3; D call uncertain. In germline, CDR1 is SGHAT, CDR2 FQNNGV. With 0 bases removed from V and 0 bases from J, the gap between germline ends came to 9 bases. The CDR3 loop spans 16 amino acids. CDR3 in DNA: TGTGCCAGCAGCTTAGATTACCGGGACTCTGGAAACACCATATATTTT. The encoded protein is CASSLDYRDSGNTIYF. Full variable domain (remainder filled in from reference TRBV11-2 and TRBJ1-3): EAGVAQSPRYKIIEKRQSVAFWCNPISGHATLYWYQQILGQGPKLLIQFQNNGVVDDSQLPKDRFSAERLKGVDSTLKIQPAKLEDSAVYLCASSLDYRDSGNTIYFGEGSWLTVV.

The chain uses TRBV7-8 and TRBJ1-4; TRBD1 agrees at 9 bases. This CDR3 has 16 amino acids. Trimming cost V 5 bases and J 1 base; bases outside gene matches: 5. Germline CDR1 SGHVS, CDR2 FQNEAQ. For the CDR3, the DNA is TGTGCCAGCAGCCCACAGGGGGCGCAAACTAATGAAAAACTGTTTTTT. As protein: CASSPQGAQTNEKLFF.

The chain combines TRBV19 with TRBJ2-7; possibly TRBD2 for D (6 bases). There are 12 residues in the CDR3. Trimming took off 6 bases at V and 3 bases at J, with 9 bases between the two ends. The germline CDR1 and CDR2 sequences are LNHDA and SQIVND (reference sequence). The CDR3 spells CASSPGVYEQYF. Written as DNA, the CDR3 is TGTGCCAGTAGCCCGGGGGTCTACGAGCAGTACTTC.

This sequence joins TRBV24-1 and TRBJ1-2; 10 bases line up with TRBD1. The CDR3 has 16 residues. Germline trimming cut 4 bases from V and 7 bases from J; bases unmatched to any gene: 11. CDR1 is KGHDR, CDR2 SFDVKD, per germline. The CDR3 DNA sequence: TGTGCCACCAGTGAGGCGCCGGGACAGGGGTTGATTGGCTACACCTTC. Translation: CATSEAPGQGLIGYTF.

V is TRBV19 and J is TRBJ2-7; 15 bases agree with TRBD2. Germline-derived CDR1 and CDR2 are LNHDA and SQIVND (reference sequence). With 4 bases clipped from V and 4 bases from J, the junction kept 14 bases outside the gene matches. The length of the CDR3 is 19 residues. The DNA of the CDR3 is TGTGCCAGTAGTACCGGGACTAGCGGGAGGCCCAAAAGGGGTTACGAGCAGTACTTC. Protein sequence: CASSTGTSGRPKRGYEQYF.

The CDR3 sequence is CASSRGTTEAFF. The CDR3 DNA sequence: TGTGCCAGCAGCAGGGGGACCACTGAAGCTTTCTTT. The chain couples TRBV28 to TRBJ1-1, with TRBD1 matching over 7 bases. Trimming took 6 bases from V and 4 from J; bases not matched to a gene: 2. The CDR3 is 12 residues long. Germline values: CDR1 MDHEN, CDR2 SYDVKM. Full variable domain (rest looked up from reference TRBV28 and TRBJ1-1): DVKVTQSSRYLVKRTGEKVFLECVQDMDHENMFWYRQDPGLGLRLIYFSYDVKMKEKGDIPEGYSVSREKKERFSLILESASTNQTSMYLCASSRGTTEAFFGQGTRLTVV.

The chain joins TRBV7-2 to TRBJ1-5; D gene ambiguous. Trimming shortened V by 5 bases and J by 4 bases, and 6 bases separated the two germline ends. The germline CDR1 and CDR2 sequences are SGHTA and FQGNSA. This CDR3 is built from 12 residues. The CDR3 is CASSRFNQPQHF. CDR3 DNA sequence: TGTGCCAGCAGCCGGTTTAATCAGCCCCAGCATTTT.

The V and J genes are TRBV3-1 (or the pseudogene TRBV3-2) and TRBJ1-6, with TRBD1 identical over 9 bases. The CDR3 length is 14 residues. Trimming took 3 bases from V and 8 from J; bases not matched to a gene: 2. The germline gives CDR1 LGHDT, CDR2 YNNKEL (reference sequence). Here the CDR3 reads CASSQGQGHSPLHF. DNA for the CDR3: TGTGCCAGCAGCCAGGGACAGGGTCATTCACCCCTCCACTTT.

CDR3 loop: CASSLQLGDRVGGEQFF. CDR3 sequence (DNA): TGTGCCAGCAGCTTACAGTTAGGAGACAGGGTAGGGGGTGAGCAGTTCTTC. The rearrangement joins TRBV7-3 to TRBJ2-1; 7 nucleotides line up with TRBD1. This CDR3 contains 17 residues. The V gene's germline CDR1 is SGHTA and CDR2 FQGTGA. J lost 9 bases, V lost 2 bases, and 16 bases had no gene match.

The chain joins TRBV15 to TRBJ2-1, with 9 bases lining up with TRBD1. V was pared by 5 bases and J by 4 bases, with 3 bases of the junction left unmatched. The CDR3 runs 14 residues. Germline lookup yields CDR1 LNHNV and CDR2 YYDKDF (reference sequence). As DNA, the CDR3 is TGTGCCACCAGCCGGACAGGGGTTTACAATGAGCAGTTCTTC. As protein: CATSRTGVYNEQFF.

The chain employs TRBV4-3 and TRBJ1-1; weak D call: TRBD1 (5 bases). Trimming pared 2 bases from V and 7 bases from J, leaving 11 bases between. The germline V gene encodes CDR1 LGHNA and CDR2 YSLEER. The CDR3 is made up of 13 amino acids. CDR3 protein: CASSQKIRDEAFF. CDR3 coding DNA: TGCGCCAGCAGCCAAAAAATCAGGGATGAAGCTTTCTTT.

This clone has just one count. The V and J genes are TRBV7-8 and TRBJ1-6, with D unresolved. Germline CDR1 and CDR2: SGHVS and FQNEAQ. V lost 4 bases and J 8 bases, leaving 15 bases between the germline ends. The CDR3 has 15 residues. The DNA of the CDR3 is TGTGCCAGCAGCTCACTCCCGGGATTCGATTCACCCCTCCACTTT. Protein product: CASSSLPGFDSPLHF. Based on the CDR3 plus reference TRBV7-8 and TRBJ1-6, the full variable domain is GAGVSQSPRYKVAKRGQDVALRCDPISGHVSLFWYQQALGQGPEFLTYFQNEAQLDKSGLPSDRFFAERPEGSVSTLKIQRTQQEDSAVYLCASSSLPGFDSPLHFGNGTRLTVT.

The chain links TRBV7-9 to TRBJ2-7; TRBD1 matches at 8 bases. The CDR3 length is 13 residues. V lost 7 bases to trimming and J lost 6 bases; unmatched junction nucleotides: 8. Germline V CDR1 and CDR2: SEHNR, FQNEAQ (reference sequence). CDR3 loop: CASIFSGGAEQYF. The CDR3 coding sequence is TGTGCCAGCATATTTTCAGGGGGCGCCGAGCAGTACTTC. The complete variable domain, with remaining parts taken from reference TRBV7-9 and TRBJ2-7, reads DTGVSQNPRHKITKRGQNVTFRCDPISEHNRLYWYRQTLGQGPEFLTYFQNEAQLEKSRLLSDRFSAERPKGSFSTLEIQRTEQGDSAMYLCASIFSGGAEQYFGPGTRLTVT.

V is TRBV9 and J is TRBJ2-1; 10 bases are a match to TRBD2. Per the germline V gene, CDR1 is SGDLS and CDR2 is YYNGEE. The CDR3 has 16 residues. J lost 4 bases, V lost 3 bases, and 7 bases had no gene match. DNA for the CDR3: TGTGCCAGCAGCGAGGAAAGCGGGGGGGCGTACAATGAGCAGTTCTTC. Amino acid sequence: CASSEESGGAYNEQFF.

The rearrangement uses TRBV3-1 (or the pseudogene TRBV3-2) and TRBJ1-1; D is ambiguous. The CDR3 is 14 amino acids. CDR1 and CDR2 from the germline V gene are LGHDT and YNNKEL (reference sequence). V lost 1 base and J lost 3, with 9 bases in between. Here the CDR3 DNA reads TGTGCCAGCAGCCAAGTATCTAGGTACACTGAAGCTTTCTTT. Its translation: CASSQVSRYTEAFF.

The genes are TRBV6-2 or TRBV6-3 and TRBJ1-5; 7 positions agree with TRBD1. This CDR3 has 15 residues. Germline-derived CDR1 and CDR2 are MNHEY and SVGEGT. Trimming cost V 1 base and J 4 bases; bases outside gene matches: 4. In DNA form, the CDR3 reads TGTGCCAGCAGTTACTACTCCAGGGGGAATCAGCCCCAGCATTTT. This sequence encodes CASSYYSRGNQPQHF.

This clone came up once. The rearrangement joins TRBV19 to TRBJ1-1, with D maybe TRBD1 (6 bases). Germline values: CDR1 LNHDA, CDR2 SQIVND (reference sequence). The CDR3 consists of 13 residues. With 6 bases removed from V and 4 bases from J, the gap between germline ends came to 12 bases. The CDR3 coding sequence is TGTGCCAGTAGACTGGGGGCGGGCACTGAAGCTTTCTTT. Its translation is CASRLGAGTEAFF.

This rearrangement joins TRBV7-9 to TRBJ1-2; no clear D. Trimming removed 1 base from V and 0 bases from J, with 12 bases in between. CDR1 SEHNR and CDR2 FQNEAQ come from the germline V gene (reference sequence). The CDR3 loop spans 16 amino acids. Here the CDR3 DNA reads TGTGCCAGCAGCTTAGGCGGTTTGGGAGCTAACTATGGCTACACCTTC. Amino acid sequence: CASSLGGLGANYGYTF.

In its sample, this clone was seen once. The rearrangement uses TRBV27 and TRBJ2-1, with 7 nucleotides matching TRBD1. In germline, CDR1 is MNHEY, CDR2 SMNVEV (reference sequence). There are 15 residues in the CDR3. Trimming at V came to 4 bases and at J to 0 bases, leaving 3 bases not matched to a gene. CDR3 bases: TGTGCCAGCAGTTGGACAGGAAGCTCCTACAATGAGCAGTTCTTC. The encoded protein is CASSWTGSSYNEQFF.

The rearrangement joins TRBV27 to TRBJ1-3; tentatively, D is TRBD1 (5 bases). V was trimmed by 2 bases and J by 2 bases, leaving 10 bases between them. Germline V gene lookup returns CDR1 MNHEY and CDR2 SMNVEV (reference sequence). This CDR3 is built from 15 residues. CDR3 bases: TGTGCCAGCAGTTTAAGCGGGGGACCTGGAAACACCATATATTTT. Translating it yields CASSLSGGPGNTIYF.

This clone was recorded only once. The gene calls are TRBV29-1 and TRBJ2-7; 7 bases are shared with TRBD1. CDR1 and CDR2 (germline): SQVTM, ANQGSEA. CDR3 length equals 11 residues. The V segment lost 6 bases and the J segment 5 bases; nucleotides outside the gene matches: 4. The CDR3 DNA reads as TGCAGCGTCGGACAGGTCCACGAGCAGTACTTC. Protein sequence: CSVGQVHEQYF.

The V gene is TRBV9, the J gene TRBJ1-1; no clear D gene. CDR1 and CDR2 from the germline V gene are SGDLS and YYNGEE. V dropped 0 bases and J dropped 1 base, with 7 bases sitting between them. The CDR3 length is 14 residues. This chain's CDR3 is CASSVADTNTEAFF. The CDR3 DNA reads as TGTGCCAGCAGCGTAGCAGACACGAACACTGAAGCTTTCTTT. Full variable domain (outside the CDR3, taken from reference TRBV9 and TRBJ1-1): DSGVTQTPKHLITATGQRVTLRCSPRSGDLSVYWYQQSLDQGLQFLIQYYNGEERAKGNILERFSAQQFPDLHSELNLSSLELGDSALYFCASSVADTNTEAFFGQGTRLTVV.

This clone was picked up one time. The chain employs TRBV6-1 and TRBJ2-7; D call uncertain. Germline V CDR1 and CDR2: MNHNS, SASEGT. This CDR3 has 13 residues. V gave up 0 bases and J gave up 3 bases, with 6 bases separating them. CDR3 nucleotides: TGTGCCAGCAGTGAAGCTGCCAGCTACGAGCAGTACTTC. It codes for CASSEAASYEQYF.

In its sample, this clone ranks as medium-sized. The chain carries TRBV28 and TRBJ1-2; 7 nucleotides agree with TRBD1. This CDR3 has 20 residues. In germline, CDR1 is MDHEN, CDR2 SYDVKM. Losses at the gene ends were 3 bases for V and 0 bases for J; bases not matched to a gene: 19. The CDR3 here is CASSFSEIRDSLLANYGYTF. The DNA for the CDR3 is TGTGCCAGCAGTTTCTCCGAAATACGGGACAGCTTATTAGCTAACTATGGCTACACCTTC.

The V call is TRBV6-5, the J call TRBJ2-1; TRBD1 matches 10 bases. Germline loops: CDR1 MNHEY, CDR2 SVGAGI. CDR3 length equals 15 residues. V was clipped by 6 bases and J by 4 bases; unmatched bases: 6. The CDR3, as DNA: TGTGCCAGCAGCACGGGACAGGGGAAGTACAATGAGCAGTTCTTC. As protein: CASSTGQGKYNEQFF.

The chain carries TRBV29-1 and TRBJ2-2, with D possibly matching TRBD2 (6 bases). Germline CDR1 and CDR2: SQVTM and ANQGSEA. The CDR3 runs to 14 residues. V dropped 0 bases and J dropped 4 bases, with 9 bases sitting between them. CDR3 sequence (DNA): TGCAGCGTTGAAGACGGGAGTGGCACCGGGGAGCTGTTTTTT. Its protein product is CSVEDGSGTGELFF.

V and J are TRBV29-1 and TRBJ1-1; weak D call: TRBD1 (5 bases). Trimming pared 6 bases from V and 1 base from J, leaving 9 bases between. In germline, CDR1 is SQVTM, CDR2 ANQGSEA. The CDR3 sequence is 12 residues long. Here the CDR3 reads CSVTVRNTEAFF. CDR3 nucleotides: TGCAGCGTGACAGTTAGGAACACTGAAGCTTTCTTT.